The clone carrying this T cell receptor (beta chain) was picked up one time. TCRdb keeps only in-frame clones here, not all; method: immunoSEQ multiplex PCR. This repertoire shows roughly 2.2 million clones, 85% to 95% found once; its top ten account for 0.3% to 0.4%. These data are taken from a study of shared clonotypes between healthy human individuals. This CDR3 spans 14 amino acids. CDR1 is SEHNR, CDR2 FQNEAQ, per germline (reference sequence). Trimming cost V 1 base and J 3 bases, with 9 bases left between them. The chain joins TRBV7-9 to TRBJ1-1, with TRBD1 as a possible D gene (5 bases). The sample comprised naive CD4+ T cells from PBMCs. The subset here: CD45RA+ positively selected. The clonotype comes from a man aged 18 to 29 in good health. Some clones in this sample may be carry-over from other donors' samples. The CDR3 nucleotides are TGTGCCAGCAGCTTAGGGGGGAGGGACACTGAAGCTTTCTTT. Protein sequence: CASSLGGRDTEAFF. Full variable domain (missing parts from reference TRBV7-9 and TRBJ1-1): DTGVSQNPRHKITKRGQNVTFRCDPISEHNRLYWYRQTLGQGPEFLTYFQNEAQLEKSRLLSDRFSAERPKGSFSTLEIQRTEQGDSAMYLCASSLGGRDTEAFFGQGTRLTVV.